This T cell receptor (beta chain) was found in a study of T cells in Graves' hyperthyroidism and ophthalmopathy. The overall study: At the time of initial diagnosis and before any treatment, peripheral blood was collected.

PBMCs came from 7.5 to 10 ml fresh peripheral blood. This clonotype was seen repeatedly, ten times or more. It was RNA transcripts that yielded the amplified TCR beta CDR3 regions. During a first-round RT-PCR of the TCR CDR3, the HTBI primer set was used. From the multiplex PCR reads, TCRdb called clonotypes with MiXCR, one entry per CDR3 protein. The sample contains roughly 250,000 distinct CDR3 sequences, about a sixth of which appear only once. The sequence came from a woman younger than 30 with Graves' ophthalmopathy. Sequences were obtained from blood.

CDR3 amino acids: CASSIYGRAGQPQHF. CDR3 nucleotides: TGTGCCAGTAGTATATACGGCAGGGCGGGTCAGCCCCAGCATTTT. The chain uses TRBV19 and TRBJ1-5; perhaps TRBD1 as D (5 bases). Between the trimmed V and J ends, which lost 2 bases and 6 bases, there was a span of 14 bases. The CDR3 has 15 residues. Germline CDR1 LNHDA, CDR2 SQIVND (reference sequence).